A selection of T cell receptor beta chains follows, all from one sample in a study of cytomegalovirus exposure and HLA in healthy donors. Generated by immunoSEQ multiplex PCR, the TCRdb table keeps only in-frame clones and is missing some. The table records about 120,000 clones, 60% to 85% of them present only once. The sample was PBMCs. These receptors all stem from a woman aged 40 to 49 in good health and CMV-seropositive. Each CDR3 is given with its conserved first and last residue. Fields, in order: D gene, J gene, CDR3 length, V gene, clone size, CDR3 protein, CDR3 DNA. The D gene is left open where the match is weak. Expanded clones are given a class, and other clones once, few, many or no size at all.

D: -; J: TRBJ2-3; length: 14; V: TRBV5-4; size: -; CDR3: CASSLWRAPDTQYF; DNA: TGTGCCAGCAGCTTGTGGAGAGCCCCGGATACGCAGTATTTT
D: TRBD1; J: TRBJ2-7; length: 17; V: TRBV6-4; size: -; CDR3: CASSEDRVRRLYYEQYF; DNA: TGTGCCAGCAGTGAAGACAGGGTACGGAGGCTATACTACGAGCAGTACTTC
D: -; J: TRBJ2-7; length: 14; V: TRBV2; size: -; CDR3: CASRRSGLTYEQYF; DNA: TGTGCCAGCAGGCGCAGCGGTTTAACCTACGAGCAGTACTTC
D: -; J: TRBJ2-5; length: 13; V: TRBV6-4; size: -; CDR3: CASSRSFRETQYF; DNA: TGTGCCAGCTCTCGAAGCTTTAGAGAGACCCAGTACTTC
D: TRBD2; J: TRBJ2-1; length: 15; V: TRBV4-1; size: once; CDR3: CASSLAGGPRNEQFF; DNA: TGCGCCAGCAGCCTAGCGGGAGGGCCACGCAATGAGCAGTTCTTC
D: -; J: TRBJ1-1; length: 14; V: TRBV5-1; size: -; CDR3: CASSLGTANTEAFF; DNA: TGCGCCAGCAGCTTGGGGACAGCGAACACTGAAGCTTTCTTT
D: TRBD2; J: TRBJ2-6; length: 18; V: TRBV9; size: -; CDR3: CASSVASRGGSGANVLTF; DNA: TGTGCCAGCAGCGTAGCTTCACGGGGGGGCTCTGGGGCCAACGTCCTGACTTTC
D: -; J: TRBJ2-7; length: 16; V: TRBV9; size: -; CDR3: CASSVDAGPGLDEQYF; DNA: TGTGCCAGCAGCGTAGATGCGGGGCCCGGTCTGGACGAGCAGTACTTC
D: -; J: TRBJ1-1; length: 13; V: TRBV18; size: -; CDR3: CASSTRENTEAFF; DNA: TGTGCCAGCTCAACCAGGGAGAACACTGAAGCTTTCTTT
D: TRBD1; J: TRBJ2-5; length: 12; V: TRBV11-2; size: -; CDR3: CASGQGTETQYF; DNA: TGTGCCAGCGGACAGGGAACGGAGACCCAGTACTTC
D: -; J: TRBJ2-3; length: 17; V: TRBV2; size: once; CDR3: CASRPFVTGGAADTQYF; DNA: TGTGCCAGCAGGCCCTTCGTAACGGGCGGGGCGGCAGATACGCAGTATTTT
D: -; J: TRBJ2-1; length: 14; V: TRBV6-1; size: -; CDR3: CASSDGGIHNEQFF; DNA: TGTGCCAGCAGTGATGGGGGGATTCACAATGAGCAGTTCTTC
D: -; J: TRBJ1-6; length: 16; V: TRBV7-2; size: once; CDR3: CASSFDSSSYNSPLHF; DNA: TGTGCCAGCAGCTTTGACAGCAGCTCCTATAATTCACCCCTCCACTTT
D: -; J: TRBJ2-2; length: 13; V: TRBV23-1; size: -; CDR3: CASSLGNTGELFF; DNA: TGCGCCAGCAGCCTCGGGAACACCGGGGAGCTGTTTTTT
D: -; J: TRBJ2-3; length: 15; V: TRBV19; size: -; CDR3: CASSIFGGGTDTQYF; DNA: TGTGCCAGTAGTATATTCGGGGGAGGCACAGATACGCAGTATTTT
D: TRBD1; J: TRBJ2-7; length: 15; V: TRBV5-1; size: -; CDR3: CASSLVGQGSYEQYF; DNA: TGCGCCAGCAGCTTGGTGGGACAGGGGTCCTACGAGCAGTACTTC
D: TRBD2; J: TRBJ2-1; length: 16; V: TRBV27; size: -; CDR3: CASSLSSSGAYNEQFF; DNA: TGTGCCAGCAGTTTATCGTCTAGCGGAGCCTACAATGAGCAGTTCTTC
D: TRBD2; J: TRBJ2-3; length: 18; V: TRBV4-3; size: -; CDR3: CASSQGLAGGTSTDTQYF; DNA: TGCGCCAGCAGCCAAGGACTAGCGGGAGGAACAAGCACAGATACGCAGTATTTT
D: -; J: TRBJ1-2; length: 13; V: TRBV6-1; size: -; CDR3: CASRGGTDGSYTF; DNA: TGTGCCAGCAGGGGGGGAACCGACGGGAGCTACACCTTC
D: -; J: TRBJ2-7; length: 14; V: TRBV5-4; size: -; CDR3: CASSLGVASGEQYF; DNA: TGTGCCAGCAGCTTGGGGGTAGCTTCGGGAGAGCAGTACTTC
D: TRBD1; J: TRBJ1-4; length: 14; V: TRBV5-6; size: -; CDR3: CASSLTGAEGKLFF; DNA: TGTGCCAGCAGCTTAACAGGGGCCGAGGGGAAACTGTTTTTT
D: -; J: TRBJ2-5; length: 14; V: TRBV9; size: -; CDR3: CASSSRASQETQYF; DNA: TGTGCCAGCAGCTCGAGAGCATCCCAAGAGACCCAGTACTTC
D: TRBD2; J: TRBJ2-5; length: 15; V: TRBV2; size: -; CDR3: CASSGLGGRRETQYF; DNA: TGTGCCAGCAGTGGCCTCGGGGGGAGGAGAGAGACCCAGTACTTC
D: -; J: TRBJ1-2; length: 16; V: TRBV18; size: -; CDR3: CASSPVSDTPIYGYTF; DNA: TGTGCCAGCTCACCGGTTTCGGACACGCCGATCTATGGCTACACCTTC
D: TRBD1; J: TRBJ2-6; length: 18; V: TRBV5-1; size: once; CDR3: CASSLDGTGGVGANALTF; DNA: TGCGCCAGCAGCTTGGATGGGACAGGGGGCGTTGGGGCCAACGCCCTGACTTTC
D: -; J: TRBJ2-1; length: 13; V: TRBV6-1; size: -; CDR3: CASRPRQIANAFF; DNA: TGTGCCAGCAGGCCCAGACAGATCGCCAACGCGTTCTTC
D: -; J: TRBJ2-1; length: 15; V: TRBV6-1; size: -; CDR3: CASSDSVGGRNEQFF; DNA: TGTGCCAGCAGTGATTCGGTCGGGGGGCGGAATGAGCAGTTCTTC
D: TRBD2; J: TRBJ2-4; length: 17; V: TRBV10-1; size: -; CDR3: CASSPAGGRVAKNIQYF; DNA: TGCGCCAGCAGTCCGGCCGGCGGGAGAGTAGCCAAAAACATTCAGTACTTC
D: -; J: TRBJ2-7; length: 15; V: TRBV4-1; size: -; CDR3: CASSQENRETYEQYF; DNA: TGCGCCAGCAGCCAAGAGAACAGGGAGACCTACGAGCAGTACTTC
D: -; J: TRBJ1-5; length: 12; V: TRBV19; size: -; CDR3: CASSTGNQPQHF; DNA: TGTGCCAGTAGTACAGGCAATCAGCCCCAGCATTTT
D: -; J: TRBJ1-2; length: 12; V: TRBV11-2; size: -; CDR3: CASSLAGTGYTF; DNA: TGTGCCAGCAGCTTAGCGGGTACTGGCTACACCTTC
D: TRBD1; J: TRBJ1-1; length: 16; V: TRBV6-6; size: -; CDR3: CASRAGRTGGNTEAFF; DNA: TGTGCCAGCAGAGCCGGTAGGACAGGGGGCAACACTGAAGCTTTCTTT
D: -; J: TRBJ2-6; length: 16; V: TRBV7-3; size: -; CDR3: CASSSYRAAGANVLTF; DNA: TGTGCCAGCAGCTCCTACAGGGCGGCGGGGGCCAACGTCCTGACTTTC
D: TRBD2; J: TRBJ2-2; length: 13; V: TRBV7-7; size: -; CDR3: CASSSGSAGELFF; DNA: TGTGCTAGCAGTAGCGGGAGCGCCGGGGAGCTGTTTTTT
D: TRBD1; J: TRBJ1-5; length: 15; V: TRBV2; size: -; CDR3: CASSSGTGGPQPQHF; DNA: TGTGCCAGCAGTTCCGGGACAGGCGGCCCTCAGCCCCAGCATTTT
D: TRBD2; J: TRBJ2-1; length: 14; V: TRBV30; size: -; CDR3: CAWSEGLPPVEQFF; DNA: TGTGCCTGGTCAGAGGGACTACCTCCGGTTGAGCAGTTCTTC
D: TRBD1; J: TRBJ2-3; length: 17; V: TRBV19; size: -; CDR3: CASSQLGTGASTDTQYF; DNA: TGTGCCAGTAGTCAGCTCGGGACAGGGGCTAGCACAGATACGCAGTATTTT
D: -; J: TRBJ1-3; length: 18; V: TRBV10-3; size: -; CDR3: CAISEGAAGIGSGNTIYF; DNA: TGTGCCATCAGTGAAGGGGCTGCAGGCATCGGCTCTGGAAACACCATATATTTT
D: -; J: TRBJ1-2; length: 15; V: TRBV2; size: once; CDR3: CASSEGRGRGDGYTF; DNA: TGTGCCAGCAGTGAAGGCCGGGGTCGGGGAGATGGCTACACCTTC
D: -; J: TRBJ1-5; length: 14; V: TRBV13; size: -; CDR3: CASSLGQANQPQHF; DNA: TGTGCCAGCAGCTTAGGGCAGGCGAATCAGCCCCAGCATTTT
D: -; J: TRBJ2-7; length: 15; V: TRBV6-1; size: once; CDR3: CASSEATRGPYEQYF; DNA: TGTGCCAGCAGTGAAGCCACCAGAGGCCCCTACGAGCAGTACTTC
D: -; J: TRBJ2-7; length: 13; V: TRBV5-4; size: -; CDR3: CASSQDRVYEQYF; DNA: TGTGCCAGCAGCCAGGACAGAGTTTACGAGCAGTACTTC
D: -; J: TRBJ2-3; length: 15; V: TRBV30; size: -; CDR3: CAWSVPRGSTDTQYF; DNA: TGTGCCTGGAGTGTACCAAGGGGTTCCACAGATACGCAGTATTTT